This entry lists 10 T cell receptor beta chains sequenced from one sample in a study of shared clonotypes between healthy human individuals (dated by TCRdb to the early 2020s). Libraries were built with the immunoSEQ multiplex PCR assay. The immuneACCESS repertoire file appears here via TCRdb, limited to in-frame rearrangements. These files lack a portion of the clones; in checked studies, under half of the deficit traces to unresolved V genes, and the cause of the others is not known. The sample includes about 1.5 million clones, with around 98% observed a single time. Together, the top ten hold 0.4% to 0.45% of the sample. Input material: naive CD4+ T cells sorted from blood. The cell subset or site label corresponds to: CD45RA+ positively selected. The receptors were sampled from a man under 40 in good health.

The V call is TRBV5-4, the J call TRBJ2-5; D is undetermined. The CDR3 length is 13 residues. V gave up 0 bases and J gave up 4 bases, with 7 bases separating them. CDR1 is SGHNT, CDR2 YYREEE, per germline (reference sequence). CDR3 loop: CASSLDSTETQYF. CDR3 sequence (DNA): TGTGCCAGCAGCTTGGACTCCACAGAGACCCAGTACTTC.

The J gene is TRBJ1-2, the V gene TRBV5-1; D is ambiguous. The V end lost 2 bases, the J end lost 7 bases, and 18 bases lay between the germline ends. Germline V gene lookup returns CDR1 SGHRS and CDR2 YFSETQ. This CDR3 region has 15 residues. CDR3 coding DNA: TGCGCCAGCAGCTTCTTCTCCTCGATAGATGGTGGCTACACCTTC. It codes for CASSFFSSIDGGYTF. The full variable domain, in which reference TRBV5-1 and TRBJ1-2 provide the parts outside the CDR3, is KAGVTQTPRYLIKTRGQQVTLSCSPISGHRSVSWYQQTPGQGLQFLFEYFSETQRNKGNFPGRFSGRQFSNSRSEMNVSTLELGDSALYLCASSFFSSIDGGYTFGSGTRLTVV.

This chain uses TRBV14 with TRBJ2-1, with TRBD2 identical over 7 bases. Germline V gene lookup returns CDR1 SGHDN and CDR2 FVKESK. The CDR3 has 16 residues. V dropped 5 bases and J dropped 4; count of bases not matched to a gene: 11. CDR3: CASSGVRGSEYNEQFF. The CDR3 DNA is TGTGCCAGCAGCGGAGTTCGCGGGAGTGAGTACAATGAGCAGTTCTTC.

V is TRBV28 and J is TRBJ1-5; no firm D call. CDR1 is MDHEN, CDR2 SYDVKM, per germline. Trimming cost V 10 bases and J 2 bases, with 9 bases left between them. The CDR3 runs 12 residues. CDR3 sequence (DNA): TGTGCCACCGCAACGGGCAATCAGCCCCAGCATTTT. It yields the protein CATATGNQPQHF.

The genes are TRBV6-6 and TRBJ1-5; D is unresolved. In germline, CDR1 is MNHNY, CDR2 SVGAGI (reference sequence). This CDR3 contains 15 residues. The V gene lost 0 bases and the J gene lost 0 bases, with 6 bases spanning the gap. For the CDR3, the DNA is TGTGCCAGCAGTTACTCGGACTCTAGCAATCAGCCCCAGCATTTT. This gives the protein CASSYSDSSNQPQHF.

The genes are TRBV19 and TRBJ2-1; 9 bases match TRBD1. The CDR3 loop spans 17 amino acids. Germline V gene lookup returns CDR1 LNHDA and CDR2 SQIVND (reference sequence). V was clipped by 5 bases and J by 8 bases; unmatched bases: 16. CDR3 residues: CASSRPIPGQGRHEQFF. The CDR3, as DNA: TGTGCCAGTAGTCGCCCTATACCGGGACAGGGACGCCATGAGCAGTTCTTC.

The rearrangement uses TRBV28 and TRBJ2-7; D call uncertain. Between the trimmed V and J ends, which lost 4 bases and 5 bases, there was a span of 15 bases. Germline CDR1 and CDR2: MDHEN and SYDVKM. This CDR3 spans 14 amino acids. CDR3 residues: CASSSAISRDEQYF. CDR3 nucleotide sequence: TGTGCCAGCAGTTCTGCAATTAGCCGGGACGAGCAGTACTTC.

The chain recombines TRBV27 with TRBJ2-1; no reliable D call. CDR1 and CDR2 from the germline V gene are MNHEY and SMNVEV (reference sequence). V lost 0 bases to trimming and J lost 8 bases, with 8 bases between them. This CDR3 spans 13 amino acids. The CDR3 sequence: CASSLSETHEQFF. Written as DNA, the CDR3 is TGTGCCAGCAGTTTATCGGAAACCCATGAGCAGTTCTTC.

The CDR3 protein is CASSLDRRGNTIYF. The CDR3 nucleotides read TGTGCCAGCAGCCTGGACAGGCGTGGAAACACCATATATTTT. The chain recombines TRBV7-6 with TRBJ1-3; TRBD1 matches at 7 bases. This CDR3 is built from 14 residues. V was pared by 5 bases and J by 3 bases, with 4 bases of the junction left unmatched. Germline-derived CDR1 and CDR2 are SGHVS and FNYEAQ. Full variable domain (outside the CDR3, taken from reference TRBV7-6 and TRBJ1-3): GAGVSQSPRYKVTKRGQDVALRCDPISGHVSLYWYRQALGQGPEFLTYFNYEAQQDKSGLPNDRFSAERPEGSISTLTIQRTEQRDSAMYRCASSLDRRGNTIYFGEGSWLTVV.

The table lists this clone with a count of one. V and J are TRBV7-2 and TRBJ2-1; 7 bases match TRBD2. Looked up from germline, CDR1 is SGHTA and CDR2 is FQGNSA. CDR3 length: 15 residues. V gave up 4 bases and J gave up 6 bases; unmatched junction bases: 9. CDR3 residues: CASSSRPGTINEQFF. DNA for the CDR3: TGTGCCAGCAGCTCACGACCCGGGACTATCAATGAGCAGTTCTTC.